The 27 T cell receptor beta chains below come from one sample, sequenced in a study of early T cells in non-severe SARS-CoV-2 infection. TCRdb ran MiXCR on the 5' RACE reads and lists one entry per CDR3 protein. The sample lists around 75,000 distinct CDR3 sequences; 9.5% were seen once. Sequencing was done on a sample of whole blood. The receptors stem from an adult who was a healthcare worker with PCR-confirmed SARS-CoV-2 infection or an uninfected control (not recorded which).

This clonotype was observed a few times. The DNA for the CDR3 is TGTGCCAGTAGTATAGACCTCGCAACTAATGAAAAACTGTTTTTT. It translates to CASSIDLATNEKLFF. The chain employs TRBV19 and TRBJ1-4; D is ambiguous. Germline V gives CDR1 LNHDA, CDR2 SQIVND (reference sequence). The CDR3 spans 15 residues. V was trimmed by 0 bases and J by 0 bases, leaving 5 bases between them.

This clonotype was counted a few times. V usage is TRBV11-2 and J usage is TRBJ2-1, with a weak D call TRBD1 (5 bases). Germline V gene lookup returns CDR1 SGHAT and CDR2 FQNNGV. The CDR3 spans 12 residues. Trimming pared 3 bases from V and 8 bases from J, leaving 8 bases between. The CDR3 DNA reads as TGTGCCAGCAGCTTCACAGGATATGAGCAGTTCTTC. Its translation is CASSFTGYEQFF.

The J gene is TRBJ2-4, the V gene TRBV5-4; D is tentatively TRBD1 or TRBD2 (5 bases each). V lost 0 bases to trimming and J lost 6 bases, with 13 bases between them. Germline loops: CDR1 SGHNT, CDR2 YYREEE (reference sequence). The CDR3 has 15 amino acids. CDR3 residues: CASSLESGRGNIQYF. The DNA of the CDR3 is TGTGCCAGCAGCTTGGAGTCGGGACGGGGAAACATTCAGTACTTC. Full variable domain (missing parts from reference TRBV5-4 and TRBJ2-4): ETGVTQSPTHLIKTRGQQVTLRCSSQSGHNTVSWYQQALGQGPQFIFQYYREEENGRGNFPPRFSGLQFPNYSSELNVNALELDDSALYLCASSLESGRGNIQYFGAGTRLSVL.

This clonotype was seen ten or more times. This chain joins TRBV1 and TRBJ1-1; the table names TRBD1, a call not compared with the DNA. TRBV1 is flagged as a pseudogene. This CDR3 comprises 13 residues. CDR3 sequence reads: CTSSQGPGSEAFF. The CDR3 nucleotides read TGCACCAGCAGCCAAGGGCCCGGGTCCGAAGCTTTCTTT.

The V and J genes are TRBV3-1 and TRBJ2-7; possibly TRBD2 for D (6 bases). This CDR3 comprises 15 residues. V lost 4 bases, J lost 7 bases, and 20 bases lay in between. Germline V lookup: CDR1 LGHDT, CDR2 YNNKEL (reference sequence). Written as DNA, the CDR3 is TGTGCCAGCAGCCTTCCACTAGCTGGGCCTTTGGAGCAGTACTTC. Its protein is CASSLPLAGPLEQYF.

This clonotype was observed a few times. This chain connects TRBV6-2 or TRBV6-3 to TRBJ2-7; tentative D call: TRBD1 (5 bases). CDR3 length equals 13 residues. CDR1 and CDR2 (germline): MNHEY, SVGEGT. V lost 5 bases, J lost 5 bases, and 13 bases lay in between. CDR3 region: CASSGQKGDEQYF. In nucleotides, the CDR3 is TGTGCCAGCAGTGGACAAAAAGGGGACGAGCAGTACTTC.

This clonotype was picked up many times. The J gene is TRBJ1-6, the V gene TRBV6-5; D is perhaps TRBD1 (5 bases). The CDR3 covers 14 residues. Trimming cost V 6 bases and J 7 bases, with 13 bases left between them. Germline CDR1 reads MNHEY; CDR2 reads SVGAGI. CDR3 residues: CASRKNNRNSPLHF. CDR3 coding DNA: TGTGCCAGCAGAAAAAACAACAGGAATTCACCCCTCCACTTT.

The CDR3 here is CASRKGDTQYF. In DNA, the CDR3 is TGTGCCAGCAGGAAAGGGGATACGCAGTATTTT. The V and J genes are TRBV6-1 and TRBJ2-3, with D uncertain. The CDR3 is 11 amino acids. CDR1 MNHNS and CDR2 SASEGT come from the germline V gene. Deletions cut 6 bases from V and 6 bases from J, with 7 bases between.

In this sample, this clonotype turned up many times. CDR3 in DNA: TGCAGTGCCCGGACAGGGACTAATGAAAAACTGTTTTTT. Translation: CSARTGTNEKLFF. The chain recombines TRBV20-1 with TRBJ1-4; 8 bases map to TRBD1. CDR3 size: 13 residues. The V segment lost 6 bases and the J segment 2 bases; nucleotides outside the gene matches: 2. Germline V gene data show CDR1 as DFQATT and CDR2 as SNEGSKA (reference sequence).

This clonotype was counted many times. The chain combines TRBV19 with TRBJ1-1, with D uncertain. Germline CDR1 is LNHDA and CDR2 is SQIVND (reference sequence). The CDR3 contains 15 residues. The V end was cut by 5 bases, the J end by 1 base, with 14 bases between. CDR3 sequence: CASSSDPKWNTEAFF. The CDR3 DNA is TGTGCCAGTAGTTCGGACCCTAAGTGGAACACTGAAGCTTTCTTT.

This clonotype has a count of ten or more. The V gene is TRBV11-2, the J gene TRBJ2-1; TRBD2 matches 13 bases. CDR1 is SGHAT and CDR2 is FQNNGV in the germline V gene. J gave up 5 bases and V 0 bases, and 1 base lay outside the gene matches. The CDR3 consists of 16 residues. This CDR3 reads CASSLEGLAGHNEQFF. The CDR3, as DNA: TGTGCCAGCAGCTTAGAGGGACTAGCGGGACACAATGAGCAGTTCTTC. Full variable domain (missing parts from reference TRBV11-2 and TRBJ2-1): EAGVAQSPRYKIIEKRQSVAFWCNPISGHATLYWYQQILGQGPKLLIQFQNNGVVDDSQLPKDRFSAERLKGVDSTLKIQPAKLEDSAVYLCASSLEGLAGHNEQFFGPGTRLTVL.

This clonotype was seen a few times. The chain combines TRBV11-2 with TRBJ2-1; maybe TRBD2 (6 bases). Looked up from germline, CDR1 is SGHAT and CDR2 is FQNNGV. The CDR3 has 14 residues. V was pared by 1 base and J by 7 bases, with 11 bases between. The CDR3 region has the DNA TGTGCCAGCAGCTTAGGTCAGACTAGAAATGAGCAGTTCTTC. Amino acids: CASSLGQTRNEQFF.

This clonotype turned up a few times. The chain has TRBV29-1 and TRBJ2-3, with D perhaps matching TRBD1 (5 bases). Germline V gene sequence: CDR1 SQVTM, CDR2 ANQGSEA. Trimming pared 5 bases from V and 0 bases from J, leaving 12 bases between. The CDR3 has 14 residues. CDR3: CSVKWTLSTDTQYF. CDR3 DNA: TGCAGCGTTAAGTGGACACTTAGCACAGATACGCAGTATTTT.

The chain recombines TRBV3-1 with TRBJ1-2; D is unresolved. CDR1 is LGHDT, CDR2 YNNKEL, per germline (reference sequence). The CDR3 covers 13 residues. The germline V and J ends were trimmed by 0 bases and 6 bases, with 8 bases remaining between them. The CDR3 here is CASSQDTQNGYTF. The CDR3 DNA is TGTGCCAGCAGCCAAGATACCCAGAATGGCTACACCTTC.

This clonotype was seen only a few times. This may come from a read error, since a much larger clone is one base off. The gene calls are TRBV7-9 and TRBJ2-7; 7 nucleotides agree with TRBD1. After removal of 3 bases from V and 6 bases from J, the junction contained 2 bases not matched to a gene. There are 12 residues in the CDR3. Germline CDR1 SEHNR, CDR2 FQNEAQ (reference sequence). CDR3 loop: CASSFGQAEQYF. CDR3 DNA sequence: TGTGCCAGCAGCTTTGGACAGGCCGAGCAGTACTTC.

This clonotype has a handful of counts. This rearrangement joins TRBV5-1 to TRBJ1-1, with D unclear. Germline V gene sequence: CDR1 SGHRS, CDR2 YFSETQ. The V and J ends lost 3 bases and 5 bases respectively, with 11 bases between them. The CDR3 sequence is 13 residues long. CDR3 coding DNA: TGCGCCAGCAGCTCCAGATGGGAGACTGAAGCTTTCTTT. Translating it yields CASSSRWETEAFF. Full variable domain (missing parts from reference TRBV5-1 and TRBJ1-1): KAGVTQTPRYLIKTRGQQVTLSCSPISGHRSVSWYQQTPGQGLQFLFEYFSETQRNKGNFPGRFSGRQFSNSRSEMNVSTLELGDSALYLCASSSRWETEAFFGQGTRLTVV.

The J gene is TRBJ2-4, the V gene TRBV15, with unresolved D. The CDR3 has 20 residues. Trimming shortened V by 2 bases and J by 3 bases, and 26 bases separated the two germline ends. Germline lookup yields CDR1 LNHNV and CDR2 YYDKDF (reference sequence). In nucleotides, the CDR3 is TGTGCCACCAGCAGACACACATACCCCAGAACGGTTTTGGGCAAAAACATTCAGTACTTC. It translates to CATSRHTYPRTVLGKNIQYF. Full variable domain (remainder filled in from reference TRBV15 and TRBJ2-4): DAMVIQNPRYQVTQFGKPVTLSCSQTLNHNVMYWYQQKSSQAPKLLFHYYDKDFNNEADTPDNFQSRRPNTSFCFLDIRSPGLGDTAMYLCATSRHTYPRTVLGKNIQYFGAGTRLSVL.

The genes are TRBV30 and TRBJ1-3; D is undetermined. Trimming left V 3 bases short and J 0 bases short, with 12 bases between. Per the germline V gene, CDR1 is GTSNPN and CDR2 is SVGIG (reference sequence). The CDR3 is 15 amino acids. The CDR3 DNA sequence: TGTGCCTGGAGGGATCGACTGAGCTCTGGAAACACCATATATTTT. It specifies CAWRDRLSSGNTIYF.

The rearrangement links TRBV10-2 to TRBJ1-5, with 9 positions matching TRBD1. Trimming took 6 bases from V and 3 from J; bases not matched to a gene: 6. Germline CDR1 is WSHSY and CDR2 is SAAADI. The CDR3 contains 15 residues. CDR3 residues: CASSQTGGTNQPQHF. Here the CDR3 DNA reads TGCGCCAGCAGCCAGACAGGGGGGACCAATCAGCCCCAGCATTTT.

This clonotype showed up many times. The chain links TRBV7-2 to TRBJ2-7, with TRBD2 as a possible D gene (6 bases). CDR3 length: 19 residues. Germline loops: CDR1 SGHTA, CDR2 FQGNSA. The V end lost 0 bases, the J end lost 3 bases, and 24 bases lay between the germline ends. The CDR3 DNA is TGTGCCAGCAGCTTAGCGCTTAAATTCGATCACCGGGGGTTCTACGAGCAGTACTTC. Translation gives CASSLALKFDHRGFYEQYF.

This chain connects TRBV5-1 to TRBJ2-1; TRBD1 matches 9 bases. The J segment lost 10 bases and the V segment lost 0 bases, leaving 11 bases of the junction unmatched. Germline lookup yields CDR1 SGHRS and CDR2 YFSETQ. The CDR3 consists of 16 residues. This CDR3 reads CASSLDEDRGFLEQFF. The DNA for the CDR3 is TGCGCCAGCAGCTTGGATGAGGACAGGGGCTTTTTGGAGCAGTTCTTC.

The gene calls are TRBV27 and TRBJ2-1; the match to TRBD2 covers 8 bases. The CDR3 has 13 residues. Germline V lookup: CDR1 MNHEY, CDR2 SMNVEV (reference sequence). V lost 3 bases to trimming and J lost 15 bases; unmatched junction nucleotides: 10. The CDR3, as DNA: TGTGCCAGCAGTTTCCCCGGGACTAGTGCTAGGTTCTTC. It yields the protein CASSFPGTSARFF.

This clonotype was counted at least ten times. This chain links TRBV12-3 or TRBV12-4 with TRBJ2-2, with unresolved D. Deletions cut 3 bases from V and 7 bases from J, with 9 bases between. This CDR3 has 13 residues. In DNA form, the CDR3 reads TGTGCCAGCAGTTTGTTAGGTGACGGGGAGCTGTTTTTT. It specifies CASSLLGDGELFF.

Many counts were recorded for this clonotype. The J gene is TRBJ2-3, the V gene TRBV6-6; D might be TRBD1 (5 bases). Trimming shortened V by 2 bases and J by 0 bases, and 9 bases separated the two germline ends. This CDR3 contains 15 residues. Germline V CDR1 and CDR2: MNHNY, SVGAGI (reference sequence). The CDR3 DNA follows: TGTGCCAGCAGTTACCAGGGTTATAGCACAGATACGCAGTATTTT. Protein sequence: CASSYQGYSTDTQYF.

There are many counts of this clonotype. The chain carries TRBV6-5 and TRBJ2-6; no clear D gene. This CDR3 comprises 15 residues. Trimming removed 6 bases from V and 0 bases from J, with 9 bases in between. Germline V gives CDR1 MNHEY, CDR2 SVGAGI. The CDR3 coding sequence is TGTGCCAGCAGAGAGAGTACCTCTGGGGCCAACGTCCTGACTTTC. Its translation: CASRESTSGANVLTF.

V and J are TRBV20-1 and TRBJ2-1; 7 positions agree with TRBD1. Germline CDR1 DFQATT, CDR2 SNEGSKA (reference sequence). V gave up 5 bases and J gave up 0 bases; unmatched junction bases: 16. The CDR3 has 18 amino acids. CDR3 amino acids: CSAPNLEQGMSSYNEQFF. In nucleotides, the CDR3 is TGCAGTGCTCCCAATCTCGAACAGGGGATGAGCTCCTACAATGAGCAGTTCTTC.

Only a few counts were recorded for this clonotype. The chain has TRBV24-1 and TRBJ2-2; D is uncertain. The CDR3 spans 15 residues. CDR1 and CDR2 (germline): KGHDR, SFDVKD. V lost 1 base and J lost 6, with 11 bases in between. In DNA form, the CDR3 reads TGTGCCACCAGTGATTTCACTCGGAGTCCCGGGGAGCTGTTTTTT. This codes for CATSDFTRSPGELFF.